These 10 T cell receptor beta chains came from one sample sequenced in a study of identical twins. Each CDR3 protein is one row after TCRdb ran MiXCR on the 5' RACE reads. In the table there are some 690,000 distinct CDR3 sequences, 21% of which are singletons. The sample was also linked to a second study, of T cells expressing NK-cell markers.

The material sequenced was PBMCs. These receptors originate from a woman between 18 and 29 years old in good health.

The chain has TRBV18 and TRBJ1-1; D might be TRBD1 (5 bases). The V end lost 3 bases, the J end lost 5 bases, and 16 bases lay between the germline ends. There are 15 residues in the CDR3. The V gene's germline CDR1 is KGHSH and CDR2 LQKENI. CDR3 residues: CASSPPSQGGTEAFF. As DNA, the CDR3 is TGTGCCAGCTCACCCCCTTCCCAGGGAGGGACTGAAGCTTTCTTT.

This clonotype showed up just a few times. This chain links TRBV29-1 with TRBJ2-5; D is unresolved. Germline CDR1 is SQVTM and CDR2 is ANQGSEA. The CDR3 runs to 13 residues. Trimming pared 4 bases from V and 5 bases from J, leaving 14 bases between. The CDR3: CSVVGVGVETQYF. The CDR3, as DNA: TGCAGCGTTGTGGGTGTAGGAGTCGAGACCCAGTACTTC.

The chain has TRBV7-2 and TRBJ1-5; D not certain. Germline V CDR1 and CDR2: SGHTA, FQGNSA. Deletions cut 4 bases from V and 7 bases from J, with 8 bases between. There are 12 residues in the CDR3. The CDR3 coding sequence is TGTGCCAGCAGCTATGCGGCCCAGCCCCAGCATTTT. It translates to CASSYAAQPQHF.

The chain combines TRBV3-1 with TRBJ1-1; tentative D call: TRBD1 (5 bases). This CDR3 comprises 15 residues. The V gene's germline CDR1 is LGHDT and CDR2 YNNKEL (reference sequence). The V end lost 1 base, the J end lost 5 bases, and 14 bases lay between the germline ends. The CDR3 spells CASSQGGGGDTEAFF. The CDR3 region has the DNA TGTGCCAGCAGCCAAGGAGGTGGAGGGGATACTGAAGCTTTCTTT.

J is TRBJ1-2 and V is TRBV29-1; 8 nucleotides align to TRBD1. CDR1 SQVTM and CDR2 ANQGSEA come from the germline V gene. This CDR3 region has 12 residues. The J segment lost 4 bases and the V segment lost 4 bases, leaving 2 bases of the junction unmatched. CDR3 sequence reads: CSVAGGFYGYTF. The CDR3 nucleotides are TGCAGCGTTGCAGGGGGCTTCTATGGCTACACCTTC. The variable domain in full, with the rest retrieved from reference TRBV29-1 and TRBJ1-2, is SAVISQKPSRDICQRGTSLTIQCQVDSQVTMMFWYRQQPGQSLTLIATANQGSEATYESGFVIDKFPISRPNLTFSTLTVSNMSPEDSSIYLCSVAGGFYGYTFGSGTRLTVV.

This clonotype was detected many times. This sequence joins TRBV10-1 and TRBJ1-1; unclear D gene. V was cut by 0 bases and J by 6 bases, with 14 bases left in between. This CDR3 comprises 15 residues. CDR1 is WNHNN, CDR2 SYGVQD, per germline (reference sequence). The CDR3, as DNA: TGCGCCAGCAGTGAGTCCCGAATGGACCGGTCTGAAGCTTTCTTT. This encodes CASSESRMDRSEAFF.

This clonotype was detected only a few times. The rearrangement joins TRBV20-1 to TRBJ2-4; D uncertain. The V end was cut by 4 bases, the J end by 3 bases, with 10 bases between. The CDR3 has 13 residues. The germline V gene encodes CDR1 DFQATT and CDR2 SNEGSKA (reference sequence). CDR3: CSAIEEVKNIQYF. The CDR3 DNA reads as TGCAGTGCTATCGAGGAAGTCAAAAACATTCAGTACTTC.

The CDR3 reads CASSLDTGNTGELFF. CDR3 DNA sequence: TGTGCCAGCAGCTTGGATACAGGGAACACCGGGGAGCTGTTTTTT. The rearrangement joins TRBV5-4 to TRBJ2-2, with a weak D call TRBD1 (5 bases). V was shortened by 0 bases and J by 1 base, with 7 bases between the two germline ends. The CDR3 has 15 amino acids. Germline-derived CDR1 and CDR2 are SGHNT and YYREEE (reference sequence). The full variable domain, rest sourced from reference TRBV5-4 and TRBJ2-2, is ETGVTQSPTHLIKTRGQQVTLRCSSQSGHNTVSWYQQALGQGPQFIFQYYREEENGRGNFPPRFSGLQFPNYSSELNVNALELDDSALYLCASSLDTGNTGELFFGEGSRLTVL.

The rearrangement links TRBV4-1 to TRBJ2-1, with D tentatively TRBD2 (7 bases). Trimming stripped 8 bases from V and 3 bases from J, with 11 bases between. The CDR3 extends over 13 amino acids. The germline CDR1 and CDR2 sequences are MGHRA and YSYEKL. CDR3 in DNA: TGCGCCAGCGGGAGGGGGGGCTACAATGAGCAGTTCTTC. This translates into CASGRGGYNEQFF.

The gene calls are TRBV4-2 and TRBJ2-5; D may be TRBD1 (6 bases). Trimming removed 0 bases at V and 5 bases at J, with 16 bases between. This CDR3 contains 16 residues. Germline lookup yields CDR1 LGHNA and CDR2 YNFKEQ. CDR3: CASSQDPAGVRETQYF. CDR3 DNA: TGTGCCAGCAGCCAAGATCCGGCAGGGGTGAGGGAGACCCAGTACTTC.